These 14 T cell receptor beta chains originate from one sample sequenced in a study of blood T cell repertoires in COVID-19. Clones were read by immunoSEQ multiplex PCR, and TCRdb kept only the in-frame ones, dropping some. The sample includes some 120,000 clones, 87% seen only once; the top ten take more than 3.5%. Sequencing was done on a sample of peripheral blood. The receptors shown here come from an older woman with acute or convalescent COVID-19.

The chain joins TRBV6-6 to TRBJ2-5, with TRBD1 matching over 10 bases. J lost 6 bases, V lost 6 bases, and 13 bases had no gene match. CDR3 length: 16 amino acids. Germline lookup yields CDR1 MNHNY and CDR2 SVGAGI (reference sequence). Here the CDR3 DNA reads TGTGCCAGCAGGCCTCGACAGGGGGCCTCTTTACAGACCCAGTACTTC. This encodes CASRPRQGASLQTQYF.

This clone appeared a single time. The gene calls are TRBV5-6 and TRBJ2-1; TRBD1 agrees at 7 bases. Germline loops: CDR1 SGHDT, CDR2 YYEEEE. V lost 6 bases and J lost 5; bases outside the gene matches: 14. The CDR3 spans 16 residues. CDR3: CASTEDPGQSNNEQFF. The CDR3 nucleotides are TGTGCCAGCACAGAGGACCCGGGACAGAGCAACAATGAGCAGTTCTTC. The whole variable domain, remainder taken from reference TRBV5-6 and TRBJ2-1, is DAGVTQSPTHLIKTRGQQVTLRCSPKSGHDTVSWYQQALGQGPQFIFQYYEEEERQRGNFPDRFSGHQFPNYSSELNVNALLLGDSALYLCASTEDPGQSNNEQFFGPGTRLTVL.

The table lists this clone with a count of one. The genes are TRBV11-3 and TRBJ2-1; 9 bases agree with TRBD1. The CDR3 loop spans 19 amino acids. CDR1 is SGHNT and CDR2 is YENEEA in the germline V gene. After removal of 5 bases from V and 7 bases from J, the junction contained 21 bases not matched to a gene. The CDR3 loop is CASSKGQGHLPQISNEQFF. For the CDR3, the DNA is TGTGCCAGCAGCAAGGGACAGGGACATCTTCCCCAAATATCGAATGAGCAGTTCTTC.

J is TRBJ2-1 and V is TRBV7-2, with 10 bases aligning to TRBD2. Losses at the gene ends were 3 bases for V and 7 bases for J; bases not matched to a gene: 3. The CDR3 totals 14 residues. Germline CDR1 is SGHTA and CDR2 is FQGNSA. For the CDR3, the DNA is TGTGCCAGCAGCTTGGGACTAGCGCGGAATGAGCAGTTCTTC. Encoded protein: CASSLGLARNEQFF. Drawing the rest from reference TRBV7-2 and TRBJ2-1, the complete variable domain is GAGVSQSPSNKVTEKGKDVELRCDPISGHTALYWYRQSLGQGLEFLIYFQGNSAPDKSGLPSDRFSAERTGGSVSTLTIQRTQQEDSAVYLCASSLGLARNEQFFGPGTRLTVL.

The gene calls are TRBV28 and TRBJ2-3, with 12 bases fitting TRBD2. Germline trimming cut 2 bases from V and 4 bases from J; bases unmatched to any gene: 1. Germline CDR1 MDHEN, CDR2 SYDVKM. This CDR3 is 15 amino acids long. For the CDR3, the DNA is TGTGCCAGCAGTTTACTAGCGGGAGGGTCAGATACGCAGTATTTT. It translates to CASSLLAGGSDTQYF.

The CDR3 is CASSEGTGVSGELFF. The CDR3 coding sequence is TGTGCCAGCAGTGAAGGGACAGGCGTTAGCGGGGAGCTGTTTTTT. The chain is built from TRBV6-1 and TRBJ2-2, with TRBD1 identical over 7 bases. The CDR3 is made up of 15 amino acids. The germline CDR1 and CDR2 sequences are MNHNS and SASEGT. The ends lost 1 base at V and 7 bases at J; junction bases unmatched: 6.

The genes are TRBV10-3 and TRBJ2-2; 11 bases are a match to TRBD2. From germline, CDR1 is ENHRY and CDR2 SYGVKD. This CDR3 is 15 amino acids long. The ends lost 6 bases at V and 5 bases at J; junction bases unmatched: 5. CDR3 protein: CAISQLAGDTGELFF. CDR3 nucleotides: TGTGCCATCAGCCAACTAGCGGGAGATACCGGGGAGCTGTTTTTT.

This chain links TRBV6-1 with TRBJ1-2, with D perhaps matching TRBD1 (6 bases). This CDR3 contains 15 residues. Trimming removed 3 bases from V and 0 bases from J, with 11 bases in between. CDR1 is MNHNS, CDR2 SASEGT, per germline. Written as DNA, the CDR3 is TGTGCCAGCAGTGAGAGGACAGCTTCTAACTATGGCTACACCTTC. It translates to CASSERTASNYGYTF.

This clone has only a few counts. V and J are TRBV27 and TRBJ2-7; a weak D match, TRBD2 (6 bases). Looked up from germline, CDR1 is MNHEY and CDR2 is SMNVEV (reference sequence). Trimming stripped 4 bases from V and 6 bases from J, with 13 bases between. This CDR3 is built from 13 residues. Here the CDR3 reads CASSSHSSAEQYV. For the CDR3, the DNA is TGTGCCAGCAGTTCCCACTCTAGCGCCGAGCAGTACGTC.

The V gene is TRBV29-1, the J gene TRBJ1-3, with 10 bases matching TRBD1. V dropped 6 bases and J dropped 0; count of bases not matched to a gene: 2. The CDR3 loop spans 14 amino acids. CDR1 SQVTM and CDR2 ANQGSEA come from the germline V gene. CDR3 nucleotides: TGCAGCGTGGGACAGGGGACCTCTGGAAACACCATATATTTT. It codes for CSVGQGTSGNTIYF.

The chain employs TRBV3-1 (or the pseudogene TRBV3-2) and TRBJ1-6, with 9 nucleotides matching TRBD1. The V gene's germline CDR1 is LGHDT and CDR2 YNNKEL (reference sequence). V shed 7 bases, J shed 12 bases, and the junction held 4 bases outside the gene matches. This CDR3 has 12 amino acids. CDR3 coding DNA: TGTGCCAGCACCGACAGGGGGAAACCCCTCCACTTT. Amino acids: CASTDRGKPLHF.

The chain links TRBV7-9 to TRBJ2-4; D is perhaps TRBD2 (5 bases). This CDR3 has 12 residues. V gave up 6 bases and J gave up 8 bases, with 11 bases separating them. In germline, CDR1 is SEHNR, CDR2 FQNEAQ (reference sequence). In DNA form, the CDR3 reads TGTGCCAGCAGGGGGAGTGATGACATTCAGTACTTC. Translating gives CASRGSDDIQYF.

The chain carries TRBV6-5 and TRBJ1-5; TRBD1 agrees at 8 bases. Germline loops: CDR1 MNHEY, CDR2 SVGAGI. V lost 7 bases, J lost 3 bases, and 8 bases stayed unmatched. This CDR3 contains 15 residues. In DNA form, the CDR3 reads TGTGCCAGCACCAGAACAGGGGGTTTCAATCAGCCCCAGCATTTT. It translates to CASTRTGGFNQPQHF.

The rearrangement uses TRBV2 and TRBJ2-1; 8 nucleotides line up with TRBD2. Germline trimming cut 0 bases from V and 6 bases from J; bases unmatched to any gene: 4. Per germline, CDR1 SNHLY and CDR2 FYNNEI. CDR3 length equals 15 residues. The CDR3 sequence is CASSEASGSINEQFF. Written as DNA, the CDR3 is TGTGCCAGCAGTGAAGCCAGCGGGAGTATCAATGAGCAGTTCTTC.